This TCR beta chain is from a study of radiotherapy plus CTLA-4 blockade in lung cancer. TCRdb keeps only in-frame clones here, not all; method: immunoSEQ multiplex PCR. The repertoire consists of about 110,000 clones, with roughly four fifths occurring once and the leading ten covering roughly 3.3%. CDR1 and CDR2 from the germline V gene are KGHSH and LQKENI. Germline trimming cut 4 bases from V and 6 bases from J; bases unmatched to any gene: 6. This CDR3 contains 15 residues. V and J are TRBV18 and TRBJ1-4; TRBD1 matches 9 bases. This specimen consisted of peripheral blood, obtained from a patient treated with radiotherapy plus ipilimumab. This clonotype originated in a human donor with non-small cell lung cancer that progressed on radiotherapy plus ipilimumab. Some clones in this sample may be carry-over from other donors' samples. CDR3 sequence: CASSRRTGEDEKLFF. The CDR3 bases are TGTGCCAGCTCACGACGGACAGGGGAAGATGAAAAACTGTTTTTT. The whole variable domain, remainder taken from reference TRBV18 and TRBJ1-4, is NAGVMQNPRHLVRRRGQEARLRCSPMKGHSHVYWYRQLPEEGLKFMVYLQKENIIDESGMPKERFSAEFPKEGPSILRIQQVVRGDSAAYFCASSRRTGEDEKLFFGSGTQLSVL.